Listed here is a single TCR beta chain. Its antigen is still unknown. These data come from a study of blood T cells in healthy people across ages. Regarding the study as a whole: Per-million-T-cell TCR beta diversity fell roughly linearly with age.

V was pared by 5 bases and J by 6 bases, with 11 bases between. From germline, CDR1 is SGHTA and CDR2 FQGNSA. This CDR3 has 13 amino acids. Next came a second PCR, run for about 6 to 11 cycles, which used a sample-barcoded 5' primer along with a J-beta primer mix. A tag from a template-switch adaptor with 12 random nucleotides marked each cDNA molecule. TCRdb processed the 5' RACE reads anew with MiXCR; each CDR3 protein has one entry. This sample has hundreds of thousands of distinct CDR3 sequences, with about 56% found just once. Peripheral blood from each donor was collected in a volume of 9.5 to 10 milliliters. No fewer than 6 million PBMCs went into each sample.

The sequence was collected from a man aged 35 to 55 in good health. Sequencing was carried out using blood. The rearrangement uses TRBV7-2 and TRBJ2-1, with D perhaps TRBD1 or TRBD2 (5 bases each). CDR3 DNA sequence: TGTGCCAGCAGCCGCCCAGGGACCAATGAGCAGTTCTTC. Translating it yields CASSRPGTNEQFF.